The following is a TCR beta chain sequence with its context. It has no known antigen specificity. Base qualities are not provided; no much larger clone lies one nucleotide away. The time point label corresponds to: about 28 days (+/-7) after the second vaccine dose. AZD1222 recipients whose second dose came at about 4 weeks and those whose second dose came at about 12 weeks were combined into one group, since spike-specific TCR depth and breadth did not differ between the two schedules. The vaccinee samples were drawn from two UK trials, COV001 and COV002, one of which was a single-blind randomized controlled phase 2/3 trial testing AZD1222 (ChAdOx1 nCoV-19) in healthy adults. For TCRbeta chain sequencing, PBMC samples were collected from trial participants at day 0 and at day 28 after the second dose. This entry belongs to a study of T cell responses to AZD1222 COVID-19 vaccine (dated by TCRdb to the early 2020s). Describing the broader study: TCR sequencing was performed for about 250 trial participants, of whom about 200 were given two doses of AZD1222 and some 26 were given two doses of MenACWY control vaccine. Trial participants were enrolled by age into 18-55, 56-69 and 70-plus year subgroups, with around 150, 28 and 57 TCR-sequenced participants respectively.

Germline trimming: 5 bases from V, 1 base from J; junction bases outside gene matches: 2. The CDR3, from cysteine to phenylalanine, totals 15 residues. Just the 45-base CDR3 DNA is kept, in frame starting at base 1. The CDR1 and CDR2 encoded by the germline V gene are SGHTA and FQGTGA. The CDR3 regions of human TCRbeta chains were analyzed by immunosequencing. The original pipeline was this. Repertoire TCRs were checked for matches against a reference library of SARS-CoV-2-specific TCRs that had been generated using the MIRA antigen-specificity platform. Breadth was defined as the fraction of unique TCRs that were SARS-CoV-2-associated. Depth was defined as the fraction of total T cells that were SARS-CoV-2-associated. Each spike-specific TCR was assigned to its reactive spike region and to a CD4 or CD8 class using the MIRA data. Log10-transformed breadth and depth values were compared by one-way ANOVA with Sidak's multiple comparisons tests. TCRdb limited this immuneACCESS table to in-frame rearrangements with V and J called. A share of clones is missing; checked studies link under half to unresolved V genes, and the rest is unexplained. V and J calls and clone size come straight from that table; D and trimming were deduced from the DNA. The sample table holds more than 85,000 clones, of which about 81% were seen once. The ten largest clones add up to about 14% of the sample.

Broader findings and caveats from the paper: The 56-69-year group was small, and its depth increase did not reach significance, likely because of low power. Only a handful of AZD1222 recipients were SARS-CoV-2 seropositive at baseline, limiting conclusions about previously exposed vaccinees. A significant rise in spike-specific TCR breadth and depth was observed after two AZD1222 doses relative to day 0 and relative to MenACWY recipients. CD4 TCRs associated with the vaccine covered the entire spike protein, and the dominant responses were in regions 160-218 and 743-854. Because no samples from the day 14 peak response were available, repertoires could be characterized only after the peak T cell response. Reportedly, close to half of the unique spike-specific TCRs recognized epitopes lying outside the regions that are mutated in the B.1.351 and B.1.1.7 variants. Participants were mostly white British and included more females than males, and it was suggested by the authors that clonal diversity may have been underestimated.

The chain uses TRBV7-3 and TRBJ2-1; 10 central bases correspond to TRBD2. Sample: peripheral blood, taken 28 days after the second AZD1222 dose. The receptor was derived from an adult who received the AZD1222 COVID-19 vaccine. The CDR3 here reads CASSSGRGSYNEQFF. The DNA sequence reads TGTGCCAGCAGCAGCGGGAGGGGATCCTACAATGAGCAGTTCTTC.